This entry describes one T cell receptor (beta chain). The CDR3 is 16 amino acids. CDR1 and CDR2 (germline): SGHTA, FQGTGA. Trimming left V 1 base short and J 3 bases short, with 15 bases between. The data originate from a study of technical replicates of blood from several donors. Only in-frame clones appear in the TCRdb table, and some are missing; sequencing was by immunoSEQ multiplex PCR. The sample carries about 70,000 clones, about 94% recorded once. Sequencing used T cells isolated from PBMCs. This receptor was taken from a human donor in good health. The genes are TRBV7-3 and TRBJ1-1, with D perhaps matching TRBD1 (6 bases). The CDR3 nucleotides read TGTGCCAGCAGCTTAAGGGGGGGGGCCAGAGACACTGAAGCTTTCTTT. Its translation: CASSLRGGARDTEAFF.